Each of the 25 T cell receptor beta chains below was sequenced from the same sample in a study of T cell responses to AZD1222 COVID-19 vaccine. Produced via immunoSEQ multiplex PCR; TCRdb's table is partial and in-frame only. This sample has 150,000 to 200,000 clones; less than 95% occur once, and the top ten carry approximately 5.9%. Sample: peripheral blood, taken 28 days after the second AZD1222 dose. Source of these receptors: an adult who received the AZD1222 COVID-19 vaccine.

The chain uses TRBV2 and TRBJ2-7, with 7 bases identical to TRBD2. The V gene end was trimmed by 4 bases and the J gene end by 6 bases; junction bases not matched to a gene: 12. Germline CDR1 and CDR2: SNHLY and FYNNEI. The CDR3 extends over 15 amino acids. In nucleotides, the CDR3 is TGTGCCAGCAGTGTAAGTATGCTAGCGGCGGGCGAGCAGTACTTC. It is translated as CASSVSMLAAGEQYF.

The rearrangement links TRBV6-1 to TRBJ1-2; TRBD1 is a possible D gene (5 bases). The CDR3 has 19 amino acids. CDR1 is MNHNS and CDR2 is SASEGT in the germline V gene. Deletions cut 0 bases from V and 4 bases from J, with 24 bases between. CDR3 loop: CASSEAGDSLGSRIYGYTF. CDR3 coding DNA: TGTGCCAGCAGTGAAGCTGGAGACAGCCTCGGCTCGCGCATCTATGGCTACACCTTC.

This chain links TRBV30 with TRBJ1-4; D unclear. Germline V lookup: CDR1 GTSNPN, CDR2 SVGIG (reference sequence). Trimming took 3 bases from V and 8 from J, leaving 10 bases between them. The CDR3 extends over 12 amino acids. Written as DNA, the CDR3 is TGTGCCTGGAGACAGCCGCCCGAAAAACTGTTTTTT. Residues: CAWRQPPEKLFF.

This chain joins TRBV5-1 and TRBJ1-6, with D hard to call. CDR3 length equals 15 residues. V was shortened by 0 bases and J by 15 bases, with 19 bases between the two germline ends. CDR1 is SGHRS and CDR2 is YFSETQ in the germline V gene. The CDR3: CASSLGQTTTDLLHF. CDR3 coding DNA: TGCGCCAGCAGCTTGGGGCAGACCACTACAGATCTCCTCCACTTT.

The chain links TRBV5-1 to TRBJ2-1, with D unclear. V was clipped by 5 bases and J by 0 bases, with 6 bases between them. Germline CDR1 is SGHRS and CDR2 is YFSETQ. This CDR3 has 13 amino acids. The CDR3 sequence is CASRPVSYNEQFF. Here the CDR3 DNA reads TGCGCCAGCAGGCCTGTCTCCTACAATGAGCAGTTCTTC.

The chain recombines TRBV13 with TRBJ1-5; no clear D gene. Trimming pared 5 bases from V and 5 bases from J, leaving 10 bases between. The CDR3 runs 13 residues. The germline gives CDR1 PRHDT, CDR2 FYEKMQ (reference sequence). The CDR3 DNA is TGTGCCAGCAGCCTACGTCCGGATCAGCCCCAGCATTTT. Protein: CASSLRPDQPQHF.

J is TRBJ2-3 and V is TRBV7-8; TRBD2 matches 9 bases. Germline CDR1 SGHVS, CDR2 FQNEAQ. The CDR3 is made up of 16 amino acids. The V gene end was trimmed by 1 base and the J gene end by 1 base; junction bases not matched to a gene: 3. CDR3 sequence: CASSLDRLAGTDTQYF. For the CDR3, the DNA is TGTGCCAGCAGCTTAGACCGACTAGCGGGCACAGATACGCAGTATTTT.

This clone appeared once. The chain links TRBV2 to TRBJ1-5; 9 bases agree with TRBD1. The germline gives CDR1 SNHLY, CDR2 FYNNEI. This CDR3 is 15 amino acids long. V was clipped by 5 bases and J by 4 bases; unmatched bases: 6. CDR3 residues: CASSQGQGFNQPQHF. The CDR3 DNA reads TGTGCCAGCAGTCAGGGACAGGGCTTTAATCAGCCCCAGCATTTT.

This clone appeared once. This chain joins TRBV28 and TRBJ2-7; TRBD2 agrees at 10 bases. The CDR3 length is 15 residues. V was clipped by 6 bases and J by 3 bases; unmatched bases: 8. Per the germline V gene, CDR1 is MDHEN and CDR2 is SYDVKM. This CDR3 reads CASSPERGGNYEQYF. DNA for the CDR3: TGTGCCAGCAGCCCGGAGCGGGGGGGAAACTACGAGCAGTACTTC. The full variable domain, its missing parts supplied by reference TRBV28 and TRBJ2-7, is DVKVTQSSRYLVKRTGEKVFLECVQDMDHENMFWYRQDPGLGLRLIYFSYDVKMKEKGDIPEGYSVSREKKERFSLILESASTNQTSMYLCASSPERGGNYEQYFGPGTRLTVT.

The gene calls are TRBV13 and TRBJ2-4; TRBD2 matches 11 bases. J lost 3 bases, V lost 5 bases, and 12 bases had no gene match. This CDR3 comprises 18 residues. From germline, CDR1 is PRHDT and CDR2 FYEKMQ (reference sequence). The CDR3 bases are TGTGCCAGCAGCGACACGGAATCCGGGACTAGCGGCAAAAACATTCAGTACTTC. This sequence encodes CASSDTESGTSGKNIQYF.

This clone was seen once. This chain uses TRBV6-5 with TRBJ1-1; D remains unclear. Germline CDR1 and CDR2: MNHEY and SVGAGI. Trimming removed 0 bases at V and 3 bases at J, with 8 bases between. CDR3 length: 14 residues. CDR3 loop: CASSYSLPDTEAFF. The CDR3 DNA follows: TGTGCCAGCAGTTACTCTTTACCGGACACTGAAGCTTTCTTT.

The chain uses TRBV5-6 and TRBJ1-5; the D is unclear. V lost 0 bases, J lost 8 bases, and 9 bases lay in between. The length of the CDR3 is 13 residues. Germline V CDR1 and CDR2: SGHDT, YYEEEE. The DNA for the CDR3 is TGTGCCAGCAGCTTGGAGCGTGGGAAGCCCCAGCATTTT. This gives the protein CASSLERGKPQHF.

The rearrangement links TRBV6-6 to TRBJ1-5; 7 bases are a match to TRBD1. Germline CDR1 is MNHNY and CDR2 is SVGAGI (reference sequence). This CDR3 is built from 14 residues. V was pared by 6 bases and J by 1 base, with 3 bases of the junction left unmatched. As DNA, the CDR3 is TGTGCCAGCAGCTCAGGGGGAAGCAATCAGCCCCAGCATTTT. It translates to CASSSGGSNQPQHF.

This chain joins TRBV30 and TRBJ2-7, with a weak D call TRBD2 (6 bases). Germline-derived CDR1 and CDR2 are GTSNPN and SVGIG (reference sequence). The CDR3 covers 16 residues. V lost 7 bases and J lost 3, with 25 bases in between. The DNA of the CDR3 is TGTGCCTCCCAGGGCCGGTCCGGGACTCGAATCTACGAGCAGTACTTC. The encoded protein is CASQGRSGTRIYEQYF. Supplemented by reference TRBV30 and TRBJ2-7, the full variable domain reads SQTIHQWPATLVQPVGSPLSLECTVEGTSNPNLYWYRQAAGRGLQLLFYSVGIGQISSEVPQNLSASRPQDRQFILSSKKLLLSDSGFYLCASQGRSGTRIYEQYFGPGTRLTVT.

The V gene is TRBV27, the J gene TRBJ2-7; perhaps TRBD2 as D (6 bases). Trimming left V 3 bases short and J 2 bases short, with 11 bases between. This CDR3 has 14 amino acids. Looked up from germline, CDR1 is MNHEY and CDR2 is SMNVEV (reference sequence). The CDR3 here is CASSLGGATYEQYF. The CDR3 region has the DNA TGTGCCAGCAGTTTGGGGGGAGCCACCTACGAGCAGTACTTC.

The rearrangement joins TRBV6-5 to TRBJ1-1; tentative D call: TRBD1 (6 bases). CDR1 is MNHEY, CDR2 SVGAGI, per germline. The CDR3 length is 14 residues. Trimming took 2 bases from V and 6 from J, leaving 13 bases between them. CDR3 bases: TGTGCCAGCAGTTACGGGTGGGGGCTCTCTGAAGCTTTCTTT. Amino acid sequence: CASSYGWGLSEAFF.

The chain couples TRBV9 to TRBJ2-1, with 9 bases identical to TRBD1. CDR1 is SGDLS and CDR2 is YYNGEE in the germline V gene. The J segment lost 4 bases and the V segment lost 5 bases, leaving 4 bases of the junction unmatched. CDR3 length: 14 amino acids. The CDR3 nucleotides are TGTGCCAGCAGGGGGGACAGGGATTACAATGAGCAGTTCTTC. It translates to CASRGDRDYNEQFF.

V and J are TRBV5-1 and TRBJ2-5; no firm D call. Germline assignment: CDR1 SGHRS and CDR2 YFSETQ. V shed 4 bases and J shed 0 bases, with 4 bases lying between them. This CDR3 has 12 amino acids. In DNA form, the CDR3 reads TGCGCCAGCAGCCTGTACCAAGAGACCCAGTACTTC. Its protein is CASSLYQETQYF. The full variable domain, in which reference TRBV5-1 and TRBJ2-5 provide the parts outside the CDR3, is KAGVTQTPRYLIKTRGQQVTLSCSPISGHRSVSWYQQTPGQGLQFLFEYFSETQRNKGNFPGRFSGRQFSNSRSEMNVSTLELGDSALYLCASSLYQETQYFGPGTRLLVL.

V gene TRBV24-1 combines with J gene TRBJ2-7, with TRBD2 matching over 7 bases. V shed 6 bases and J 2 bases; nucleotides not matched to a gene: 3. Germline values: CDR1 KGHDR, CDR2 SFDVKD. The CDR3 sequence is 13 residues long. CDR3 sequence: CATSSAGAYEQYF. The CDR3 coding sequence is TGTGCCACCAGTTCCGCGGGAGCCTACGAGCAGTACTTC.

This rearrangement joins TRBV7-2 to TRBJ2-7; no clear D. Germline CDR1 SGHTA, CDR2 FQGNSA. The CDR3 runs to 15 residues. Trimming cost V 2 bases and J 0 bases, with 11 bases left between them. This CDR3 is CASSLLGGSSYEQYF. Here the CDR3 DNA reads TGTGCCAGCAGCTTACTTGGCGGATCCTCCTACGAGCAGTACTTC.

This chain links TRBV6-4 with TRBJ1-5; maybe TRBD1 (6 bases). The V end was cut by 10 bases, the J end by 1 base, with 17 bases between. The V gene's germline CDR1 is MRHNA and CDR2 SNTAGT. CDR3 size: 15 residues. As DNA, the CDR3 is TGTGCCACGGACATGGGGGGCCCAAGCAATCAGCCCCAGCATTTT. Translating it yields CATDMGGPSNQPQHF.

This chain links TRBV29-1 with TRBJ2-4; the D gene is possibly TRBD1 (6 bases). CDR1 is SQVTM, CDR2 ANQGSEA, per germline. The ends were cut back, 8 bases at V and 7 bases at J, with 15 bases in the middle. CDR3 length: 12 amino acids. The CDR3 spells CSFRGNENIQYF. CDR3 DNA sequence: TGCAGCTTCAGGGGAAATGAGAACATTCAGTACTTC. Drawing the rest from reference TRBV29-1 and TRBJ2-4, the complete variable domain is SAVISQKPSRDICQRGTSLTIQCQVDSQVTMMFWYRQQPGQSLTLIATANQGSEATYESGFVIDKFPISRPNLTFSTLTVSNMSPEDSSIYLCSFRGNENIQYFGAGTRLSVL.

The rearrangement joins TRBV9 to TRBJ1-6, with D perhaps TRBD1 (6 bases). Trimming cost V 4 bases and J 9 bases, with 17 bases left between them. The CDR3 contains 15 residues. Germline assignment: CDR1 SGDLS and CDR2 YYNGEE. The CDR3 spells CASSPQTGGPSPLHF. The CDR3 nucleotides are TGTGCCAGCAGCCCCCAGACGGGGGGCCCTTCACCCCTCCACTTT. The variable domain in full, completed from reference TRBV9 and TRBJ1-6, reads DSGVTQTPKHLITATGQRVTLRCSPRSGDLSVYWYQQSLDQGLQFLIQYYNGEERAKGNILERFSAQQFPDLHSELNLSSLELGDSALYFCASSPQTGGPSPLHFGNGTRLTVT.

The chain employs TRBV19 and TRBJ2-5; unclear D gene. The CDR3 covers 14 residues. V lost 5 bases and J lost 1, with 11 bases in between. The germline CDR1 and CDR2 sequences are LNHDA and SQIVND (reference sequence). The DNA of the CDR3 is TGTGCCAGTAGTGCCCGAACTACCCAAGAGACCCAGTACTTC. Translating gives CASSARTTQETQYF.

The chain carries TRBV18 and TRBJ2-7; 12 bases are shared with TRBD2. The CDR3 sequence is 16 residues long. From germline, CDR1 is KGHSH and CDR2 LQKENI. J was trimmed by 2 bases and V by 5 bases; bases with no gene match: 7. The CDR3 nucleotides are TGTGCCAGCTCAAAGACTGGACTAGCGGGGACCTACGAGCAGTACTTC. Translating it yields CASSKTGLAGTYEQYF.